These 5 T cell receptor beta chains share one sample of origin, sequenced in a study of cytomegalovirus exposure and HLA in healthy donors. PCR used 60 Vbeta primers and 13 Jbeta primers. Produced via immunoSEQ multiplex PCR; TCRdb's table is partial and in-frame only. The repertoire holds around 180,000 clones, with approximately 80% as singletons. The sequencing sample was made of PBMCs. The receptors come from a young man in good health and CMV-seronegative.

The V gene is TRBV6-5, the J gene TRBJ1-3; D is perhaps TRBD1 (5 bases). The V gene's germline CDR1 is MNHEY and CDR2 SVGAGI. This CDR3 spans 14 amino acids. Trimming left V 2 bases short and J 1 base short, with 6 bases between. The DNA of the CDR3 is TGTGCCAGCAGTTACGGGACTTCTGGAAACACCATATATTTT. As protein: CASSYGTSGNTIYF.

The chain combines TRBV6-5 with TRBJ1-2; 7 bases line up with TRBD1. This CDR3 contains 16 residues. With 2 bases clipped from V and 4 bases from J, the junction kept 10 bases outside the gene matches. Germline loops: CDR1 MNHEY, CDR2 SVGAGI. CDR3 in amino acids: CASSYGSQTGSYGYTF. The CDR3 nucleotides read TGTGCCAGCAGTTACGGTTCCCAGACAGGGAGCTATGGCTACACCTTC.

The CDR3 loop reads CASKYRDEQYF. CDR3 coding DNA: TGTGCCAGCAAGTACAGGGACGAGCAGTACTTC. This chain connects TRBV27 to TRBJ2-7; weak D call: TRBD1 (6 bases). The V gene lost 7 bases and the J gene lost 5 bases, with 9 bases spanning the gap. The CDR3 sequence is 11 residues long. Looked up from germline, CDR1 is MNHEY and CDR2 is SMNVEV (reference sequence).

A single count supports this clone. Written as DNA, the CDR3 is TGTGCCAGCAGCCCAAAGACGGGCTACGAGCAGTACTTC. This translates into CASSPKTGYEQYF. V gene TRBV7-9 combines with J gene TRBJ2-7; unclear D gene. The CDR3 is made up of 13 amino acids. Trimming pared 5 bases from V and 3 bases from J, leaving 11 bases between. The germline V gene has CDR1 SEHNR and CDR2 FQNEAQ (reference sequence).

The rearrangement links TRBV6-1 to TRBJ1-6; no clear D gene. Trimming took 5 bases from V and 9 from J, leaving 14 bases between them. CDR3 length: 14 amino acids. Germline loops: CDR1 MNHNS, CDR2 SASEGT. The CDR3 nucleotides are TGTGCCAGCAGTACTAATACGGAAGGTTCACCCCTCCACTTT. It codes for CASSTNTEGSPLHF.